This TCR beta chain was identified during a study of blood T cell repertoires in COVID-19. Across the whole study: Donors in the United States, Italy and Spain gave samples during acute or convalescent COVID-19. T cells, B-cell-depleted T cells, or PBMCs provided the cDNA or gDNA that served as material.

The ends lost 4 bases at V and 0 bases at J; junction bases unmatched: 2. Per the germline V gene, CDR1 is MGHRA and CDR2 is YSYEKL. This CDR3 is 15 amino acids long. A Seattle source enrolled patients during active infection and followed them longitudinally. Authors' processing steps: Amplification of reference gene primers provided the estimated nucleated cell counts. Generated by immunoSEQ multiplex PCR, the TCRdb table keeps only in-frame clones and is missing some. That table supplies the V and J calls and clone size; D and trimming were determined from the DNA. This table holds roughly 500,000 clones, 80% to 90% found once.

The sample taken for sequencing was peripheral blood. This TCR derives from a man aged 18 to 30 with COVID-19, enrolled during active disease. The chain is built from TRBV4-1 and TRBJ2-4, with 8 bases fitting TRBD1. CDR3 DNA sequence: TGCGCCAGCAGCCCGGACAGGGTAGCCAAAAACATTCAGTACTTC. It encodes CASSPDRVAKNIQYF.